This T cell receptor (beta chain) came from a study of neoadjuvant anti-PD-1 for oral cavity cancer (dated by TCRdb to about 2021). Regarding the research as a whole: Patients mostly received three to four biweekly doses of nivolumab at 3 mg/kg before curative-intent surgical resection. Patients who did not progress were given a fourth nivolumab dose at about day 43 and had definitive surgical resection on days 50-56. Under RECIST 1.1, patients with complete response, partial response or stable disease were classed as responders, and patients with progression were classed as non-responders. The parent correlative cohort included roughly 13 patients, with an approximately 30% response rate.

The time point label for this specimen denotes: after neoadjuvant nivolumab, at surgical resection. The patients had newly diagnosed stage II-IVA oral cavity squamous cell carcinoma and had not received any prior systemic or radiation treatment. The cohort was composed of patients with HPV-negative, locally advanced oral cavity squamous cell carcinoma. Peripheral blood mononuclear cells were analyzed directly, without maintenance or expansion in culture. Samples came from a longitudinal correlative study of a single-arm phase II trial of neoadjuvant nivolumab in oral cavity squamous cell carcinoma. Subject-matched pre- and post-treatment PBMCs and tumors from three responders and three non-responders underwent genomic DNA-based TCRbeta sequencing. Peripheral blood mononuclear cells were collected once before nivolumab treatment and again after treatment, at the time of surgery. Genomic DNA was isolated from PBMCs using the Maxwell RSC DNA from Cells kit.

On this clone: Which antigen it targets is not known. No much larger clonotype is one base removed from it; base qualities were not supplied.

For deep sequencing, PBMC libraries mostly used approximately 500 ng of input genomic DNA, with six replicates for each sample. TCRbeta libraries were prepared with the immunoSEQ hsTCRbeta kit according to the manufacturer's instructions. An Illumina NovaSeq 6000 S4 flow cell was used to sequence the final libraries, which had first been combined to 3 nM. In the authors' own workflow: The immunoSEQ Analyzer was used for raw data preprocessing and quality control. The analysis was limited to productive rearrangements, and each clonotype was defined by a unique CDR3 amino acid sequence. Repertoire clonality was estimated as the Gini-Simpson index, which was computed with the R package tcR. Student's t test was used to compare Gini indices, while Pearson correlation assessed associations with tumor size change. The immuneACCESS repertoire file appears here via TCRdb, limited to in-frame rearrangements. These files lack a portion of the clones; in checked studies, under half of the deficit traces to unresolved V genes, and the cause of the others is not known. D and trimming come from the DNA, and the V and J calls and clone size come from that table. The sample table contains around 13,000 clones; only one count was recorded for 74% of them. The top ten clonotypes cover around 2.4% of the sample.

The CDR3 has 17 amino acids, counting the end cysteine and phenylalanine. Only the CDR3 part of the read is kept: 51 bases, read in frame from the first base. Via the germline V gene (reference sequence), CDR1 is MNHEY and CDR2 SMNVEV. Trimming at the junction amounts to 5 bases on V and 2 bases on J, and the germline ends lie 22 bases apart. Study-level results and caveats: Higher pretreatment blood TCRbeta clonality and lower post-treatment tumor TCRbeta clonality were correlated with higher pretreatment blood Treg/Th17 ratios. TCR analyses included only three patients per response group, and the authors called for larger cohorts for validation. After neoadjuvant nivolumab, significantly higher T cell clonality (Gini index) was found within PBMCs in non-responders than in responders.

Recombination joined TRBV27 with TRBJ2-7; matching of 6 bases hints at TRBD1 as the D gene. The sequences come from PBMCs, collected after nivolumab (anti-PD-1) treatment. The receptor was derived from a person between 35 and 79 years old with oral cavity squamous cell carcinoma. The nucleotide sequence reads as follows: TGTGCCAGCAGTAGCCTACAAGCAGGGGTCGGGACCTACGAGCAGTACTTC. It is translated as CASSSLQAGVGTYEQYF.